This is a list of T cell receptor beta chains from one sample in a study of CXCR3-negative and CXCR3-positive naive CD8 T cells. TCRdb reprocessed the 5' RACE reads, with one entry per CDR3 protein and no DNA. Recorded for this sample: tens of thousands of distinct CDR3 sequences. The specimen sequenced was naive CXCR3+ CD8+ T cells from blood. Source of these receptors: a human donor in good health. Some clones in this sample may be carry-over from other donors' samples. Both conserved end residues are part of each CDR3. Fields, in order: J gene, V gene, CDR3 protein.

>TRBJ2-1|TRBV6-2/TRBV6-3
CASSYSRTSGGYNEQFF
>TRBJ2-1|TRBV28
CASSDTGGSTYNEQFF
>TRBJ2-1|TRBV9
CASSVEGIDEQFF
>TRBJ2-1|TRBV7-9
CASSPPGLAAWNEQFF
>TRBJ2-7|TRBV20-1
CSARDHLTSGYSSYEQYF
>TRBJ2-1|TRBV6-5
CASSYVGANEQFF
>TRBJ2-2|TRBV7-8
CASSLGVRGGPGELFF
>TRBJ2-1|TRBV29-1
CSVDPGTDNEQFF
>TRBJ2-7|TRBV4-3
CASSPHEGAEQYF
>TRBJ2-4|TRBV23-1
CASSQSRNIQYF
>TRBJ1-6|TRBV10-3
CAISGVPGQGADSPLHF
>TRBJ2-3|TRBV29-1
CSASVGGATDTQYF
>TRBJ1-6|TRBV28
CASSLYGLVLDRGDSPLHF
>TRBJ2-1|TRBV7-9
CASSLDDRLESYNEQFF
>TRBJ2-2|TRBV6-5
CASSPTLGNTGELFF
>TRBJ2-1|TRBV12-3/TRBV12-4
CASRDGFMGDNEQFF
>TRBJ2-5|TRBV27
CASSVRGASQETQYF
>TRBJ1-2|TRBV2
CASESRDYGYTF
>TRBJ1-1|TRBV29-1
CSVDQGLNAEAFF
>TRBJ2-3|TRBV29-1
CSVEWEHSTDTQYF
>TRBJ2-3|TRBV27
CASSLFARAPTADTDTQYF
>TRBJ1-2|TRBV5-1
CASSPTGTGDIYGYTF
>TRBJ2-7|TRBV7-8
CASSLGSNEQYF
>TRBJ2-1|TRBV15
CATWSVGGPNEQFF
>TRBJ2-1|TRBV29-1
CSVNHFGQESSYNEQFF
>TRBJ2-2|TRBV29-1
CSVGGERGELFF
>TRBJ2-1|TRBV27
CASSQLSYNEQFF